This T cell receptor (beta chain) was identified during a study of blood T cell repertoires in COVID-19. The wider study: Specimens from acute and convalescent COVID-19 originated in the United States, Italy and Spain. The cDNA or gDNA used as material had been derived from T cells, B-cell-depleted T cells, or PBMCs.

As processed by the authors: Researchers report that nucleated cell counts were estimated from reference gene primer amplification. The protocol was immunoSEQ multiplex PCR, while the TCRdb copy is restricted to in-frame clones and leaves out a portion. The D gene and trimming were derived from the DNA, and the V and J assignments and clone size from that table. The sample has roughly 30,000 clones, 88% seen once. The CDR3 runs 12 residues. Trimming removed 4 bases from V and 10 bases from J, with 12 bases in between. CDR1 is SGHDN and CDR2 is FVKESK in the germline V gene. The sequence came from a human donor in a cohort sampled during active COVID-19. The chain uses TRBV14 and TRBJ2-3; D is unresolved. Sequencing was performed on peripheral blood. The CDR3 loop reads CASSLWARAQYF. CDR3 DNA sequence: TGTGCCAGCAGCCTCTGGGCCCGCGCGCAGTATTTT.